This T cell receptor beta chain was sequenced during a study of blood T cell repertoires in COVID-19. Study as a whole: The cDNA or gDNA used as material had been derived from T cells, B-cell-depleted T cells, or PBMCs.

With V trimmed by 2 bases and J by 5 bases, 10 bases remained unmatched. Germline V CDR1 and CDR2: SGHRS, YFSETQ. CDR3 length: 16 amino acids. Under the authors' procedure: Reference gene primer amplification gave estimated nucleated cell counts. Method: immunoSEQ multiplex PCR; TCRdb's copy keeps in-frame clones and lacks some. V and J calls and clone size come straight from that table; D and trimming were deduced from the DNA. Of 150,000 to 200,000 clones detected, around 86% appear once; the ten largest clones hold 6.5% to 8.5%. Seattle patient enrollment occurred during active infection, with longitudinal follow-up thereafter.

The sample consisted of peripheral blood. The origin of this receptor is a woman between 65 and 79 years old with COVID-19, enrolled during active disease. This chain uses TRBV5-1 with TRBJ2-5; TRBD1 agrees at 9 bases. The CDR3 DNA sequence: TGCGCCAGCAGCTTCGGCCGGACAGGGGCTAGCGAGACCCAGTACTTC. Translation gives CASSFGRTGASETQYF.